This entry features one T cell receptor beta chain sequence. Its antigen is still unknown. A single record per CDR3 protein comes from TCRdb applying MiXCR to the reads. The top ten clones hold approximately 48% of a sample with tens of thousands of distinct CDR3 sequences, more than 20% of them seen once. The data stem from a study of T cell repertoires in cytomegalovirus infection. Study-wide context: From public TCR beta signatures came an indication of both CMV infection and matching HLA type. Study-wide points: What dominated the ex vivo response were HLA-C-restricted CMV-specific TCR beta clonotypes.

Here the sequenced sample was CD8+ T cells from cultured PBMCs, taken from culture after CMV antigen stimulation. This clonotype was sampled from a human donor in good health (CMV status not recorded). Some clones in this sample may be carry-over from other donors' samples.

The CDR3 reads CAWGPEMYYEQYF. The CDR3 nucleotides read TGTGCCTGGGGTCCGGAAATGTACTACGAGCAGTACTTC. The gene calls are TRBV30 and TRBJ2-7; no reliable D call. V was shortened by 5 bases and J by 3 bases, with 14 bases between the two germline ends. Germline CDR1 is GTSNPN and CDR2 is SVGIG (reference sequence). The length of the CDR3 is 13 residues.